These 6 T cell receptor beta chains came from one sample sequenced in a study. TCRdb reprocessed the RT-PCR reads with MiXCR, giving one entry per CDR3 protein. Among hundreds of thousands of distinct CDR3 sequences listed, over 12% were seen once. Sequencing was performed on memory CD4+ T cells from blood. These receptors were obtained from a female donor in good health, serving as a healthy control.

This clonotype turned up a few times. This chain connects TRBV20-1 to TRBJ2-3; D assignment may be TRBD1 or TRBD2 (5 bases each). V gave up 1 base and J gave up 9 bases, with 11 bases separating them. This CDR3 spans 12 amino acids. Germline CDR1 and CDR2: DFQATT and SNEGSKA (reference sequence). CDR3 amino acids: CSARGWGWTQYF. The CDR3 DNA reads TGCAGTGCTAGAGGGTGGGGGTGGACGCAGTATTTT.

This clonotype has more than one count but fewer than ten. The V gene is TRBV12-3 or TRBV12-4, the J gene TRBJ1-6; 7 bases match TRBD1. The CDR3 totals 15 residues. V shed 6 bases and J 4 bases; nucleotides not matched to a gene: 6. CDR3 in DNA: TGTGCCAGCAGAAAAGGACAGGAGTATAATTCACCCCTCCACTTT. This sequence encodes CASRKGQEYNSPLHF.

This clonotype was observed many times. The CDR3 nucleotides read TGTGCCAGCAGTTCCGGACACTACGAGACCCAGTACTTC. Translation gives CASSSGHYETQYF. V and J are TRBV12-3 or TRBV12-4 and TRBJ2-5; perhaps TRBD1 as D (5 bases). Trimming took 4 bases from V and 5 from J, leaving 11 bases between them. There are 13 residues in the CDR3.

The DNA for the CDR3 is TGTGCCAGCAGCCCATGGGCTAGCGGGAGGCACAATGAGCAGTACTTC. It translates to CASSPWASGRHNEQYF. The chain uses TRBV7-2 and TRBJ2-7; 11 nucleotides agree with TRBD2. The CDR3 covers 16 residues. After removal of 5 bases from V and 7 bases from J, the junction contained 13 bases not matched to a gene. The V gene's germline CDR1 is SGHTA and CDR2 FQGNSA.

V usage is TRBV20-1 and J usage is TRBJ1-2; 7 bases agree with TRBD1. Trimming removed 6 bases from V and 4 bases from J; junction bases left unmatched: 5. CDR3 length: 12 residues. Germline lookup yields CDR1 DFQATT and CDR2 SNEGSKA (reference sequence). CDR3 DNA sequence: TGCAGTGCAGAGGACAGGCTCTATGGCTACACCTTC. Translation gives CSAEDRLYGYTF.

This clonotype was seen ten or more times. The chain has TRBV7-9 and TRBJ2-1; D unresolved. Trimming shortened V by 1 base and J by 5 bases, and 6 bases separated the two germline ends. The CDR3 runs to 13 residues. The germline V gene encodes CDR1 SEHNR and CDR2 FQNEAQ (reference sequence). The CDR3 here is CASSLGSNNEQFF. As DNA, the CDR3 is TGTGCCAGCAGCTTAGGGAGCAACAATGAGCAGTTCTTC.